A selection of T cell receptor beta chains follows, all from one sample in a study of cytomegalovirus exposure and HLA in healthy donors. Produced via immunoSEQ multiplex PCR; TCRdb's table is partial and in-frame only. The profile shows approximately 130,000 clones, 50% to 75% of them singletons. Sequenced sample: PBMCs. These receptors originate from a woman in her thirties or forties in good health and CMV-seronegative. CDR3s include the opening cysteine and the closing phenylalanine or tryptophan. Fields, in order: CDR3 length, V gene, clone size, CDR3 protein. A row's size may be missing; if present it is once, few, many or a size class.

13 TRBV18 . CASSPHHGTEAFF
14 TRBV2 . CASSSRAVNTEAFF
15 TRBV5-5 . CASSLTTGSTDTQYF
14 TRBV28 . CASSGTGESYEQYF
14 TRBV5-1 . CASSLPQGARGYTF
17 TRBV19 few CASSPGRTTKSNEKLFF
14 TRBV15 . CATSRDQGGYGYTF
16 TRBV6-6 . CASSYKPLYTHTEAFF
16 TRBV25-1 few CASSPSGAGGRETLHF
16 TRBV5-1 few CASSLGSRQDTGELFF
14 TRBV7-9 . CASSLGQGLYGYTF
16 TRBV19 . CASSTRPIDSNTEAFF
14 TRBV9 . CASSVDFYNSPLHF
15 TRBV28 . CASSLTGMGVEKLFF
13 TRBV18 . CASRLSDLGTQYF
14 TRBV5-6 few CASSGDRGSSGYTF
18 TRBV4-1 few CASSQEFFRRLKPSEAFF
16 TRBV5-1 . CASSLAGTGVSDTQYF
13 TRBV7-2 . CASTLVREDTQYF
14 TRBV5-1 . CASSLEGGTDTQYF
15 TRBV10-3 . CAISESGRIQETQYF
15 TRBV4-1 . CASSQSSRGNYGYTF
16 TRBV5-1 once CASSAFERGATDTQYF
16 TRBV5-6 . CASSLAREGANQPQHF
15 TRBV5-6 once CASSLSAGSHNEQFF
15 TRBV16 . CASSPYRQGEHGYTF
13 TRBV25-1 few CASSEYVGNTIYF
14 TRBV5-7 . CASSLPGRRYGYTF
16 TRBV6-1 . CASSEPTRQLNRPQHF